This T cell receptor beta chain was sequenced in a study of Ad26.COV2.S vaccination and SARS-CoV-2 variants. The treatment: roughly 19 received Ad26.COV2.S at low or high dose, single or two shots; about 5 received placebo; per-sample allocation not given. Day 63 after the first injection of vaccine or placebo was the sampling time. Whole-study findings and limits: It was found that vaccine and placebo recipients had similar non-spike TCR breadth.

There are a few counts of this clone. The antigen is undetermined. The germline CDR1 and CDR2 sequences are SGHAT and FQNNGV. The length of the CDR3 is 16 residues. The V gene lost 5 bases and the J gene lost 5 bases, with 21 bases spanning the gap. The assay was immunoSEQ multiplex PCR, and TCRdb's table has in-frame clones only and misses some. The repertoire holds fewer than 400,000 clones, with approximately 91% as singletons. The chain links TRBV11-2 to TRBJ2-5; possibly TRBD2 for D (6 bases). The origin of this receptor is a person between 18 and 65 years old who received the Ad26.COV2.S COVID-19 vaccine or a placebo. The sample was peripheral blood, taken in a trial of Ad26.COV2.S vaccine versus placebo. The CDR3 reads CASSLPLGGGGETQYF. The CDR3, as DNA: TGTGCCAGCAGCCTACCTTTGGGGGGAGGAGGGGAGACCCAGTACTTC.